The 12 T cell receptor beta chains below all came from one sample that was sequenced in a study of blood T cell repertoires in COVID-19. Profiling relied on immunoSEQ multiplex PCR, and the TCRdb table lists in-frame clones only, not all of them. This repertoire shows 150,000 to 200,000 clones, around 73% found once; its top ten account for 15% to 20%. The specimen was PBMCs or T cells enriched from blood (not recorded which). These receptors originate from a woman aged 50 to 65 who had recovered from COVID-19.

The chain recombines TRBV11-2 with TRBJ1-2, with TRBD1 as a possible D gene (5 bases). This CDR3 region has 13 residues. The V end was cut by 1 base, the J end by 8 bases, with 11 bases between. Germline assignment: CDR1 SGHAT and CDR2 FQNNGV. The CDR3 sequence is CASSLVAGSGYTF. The CDR3 bases are TGTGCCAGCAGCTTAGTGGCAGGGTCCGGCTACACCTTC.

This clone appeared a few times. This chain links TRBV18 with TRBJ2-3, with D perhaps TRBD2 (6 bases). CDR1 KGHSH and CDR2 LQKENI come from the germline V gene. This CDR3 spans 16 amino acids. Between the trimmed V and J ends, which lost 2 bases and 1 base, there was a span of 13 bases. The chain's CDR3 is CASSPAGMGGTDTQYF. CDR3 nucleotides: TGTGCCAGCTCACCAGCGGGGATGGGTGGCACAGATACGCAGTATTTT.

The V gene is TRBV7-2, the J gene TRBJ2-1; tentatively, D is TRBD2 (5 bases). Germline V gives CDR1 SGHTA, CDR2 FQGNSA. Trimming shortened V by 5 bases and J by 7 bases, and 9 bases separated the two germline ends. CDR3 length equals 12 residues. In DNA form, the CDR3 reads TGTGCCAGCAGCCGCTCGGGGAATGAGCAGTTCTTC. It translates to CASSRSGNEQFF.

The chain is built from TRBV7-9 and TRBJ1-5, with 8 bases aligning to TRBD1. Looked up from germline, CDR1 is SEHNR and CDR2 is FQNEAQ (reference sequence). The CDR3 runs to 15 residues. With V trimmed by 2 bases and J by 2 bases, 2 bases remained unmatched. The CDR3 DNA sequence: TGTGCCAGCAGCTTACAGGGGGCAGGCAATCAGCCCCAGCATTTT. Translation gives CASSLQGAGNQPQHF.

The chain is built from TRBV6-1 and TRBJ2-3, with 12 bases that match TRBD1. Trimming removed 3 bases from V and 0 bases from J; junction bases left unmatched: 7. Germline V lookup: CDR1 MNHNS, CDR2 SASEGT. The CDR3 contains 18 residues. The DNA of the CDR3 is TGTGCCAGCAGTGACCCCGGGACAGGGGGCATTAGCACAGATACGCAGTATTTT. Its translation: CASSDPGTGGISTDTQYF.

In its sample, this clone was seen a few times. This chain joins TRBV13 and TRBJ1-1; weak D call: TRBD1 (6 bases). V was shortened by 9 bases and J by 7 bases, with 12 bases between the two germline ends. The CDR3 spans 11 residues. CDR1 PRHDT and CDR2 FYEKMQ come from the germline V gene (reference sequence). The CDR3 DNA is TGTGCCAGTCGGCGGGGGCGTGAAGCTTTCTTT. This encodes CASRRGREAFF.

The table lists this clone with a few counts. J is TRBJ2-1 and V is TRBV10-2, with TRBD1 matching 12 bases. CDR1 is WSHSY, CDR2 SAAADI, per germline. V dropped 4 bases and J dropped 7; count of bases not matched to a gene: 2. There are 14 residues in the CDR3. CDR3 amino acids: CASSGGQGANEQFF. In nucleotides, the CDR3 is TGCGCCAGCAGTGGGGGACAGGGGGCGAATGAGCAGTTCTTC.

This chain joins TRBV5-1 and TRBJ1-2; D is ambiguous. The CDR3 sequence is 13 residues long. Germline CDR1 SGHRS, CDR2 YFSETQ. The V end lost 4 bases, the J end lost 1 base, and 8 bases lay between the germline ends. CDR3 sequence: CASSRDNNYGYTF. CDR3 bases: TGCGCCAGCAGCCGCGACAATAACTATGGCTACACCTTC.

The chain links TRBV5-1 to TRBJ2-7, with 10 bases aligning to TRBD2. V was pared by 0 bases and J by 3 bases, with 9 bases of the junction left unmatched. Germline V gene lookup returns CDR1 SGHRS and CDR2 YFSETQ. The CDR3 has 17 amino acids. The CDR3: CASSLGARASGSYEQYF. The CDR3 DNA sequence: TGCGCCAGCAGCTTGGGGGCCCGAGCTAGCGGGAGCTACGAGCAGTACTTC. Variable domain in full (rest from reference TRBV5-1 and TRBJ2-7): KAGVTQTPRYLIKTRGQQVTLSCSPISGHRSVSWYQQTPGQGLQFLFEYFSETQRNKGNFPGRFSGRQFSNSRSEMNVSTLELGDSALYLCASSLGARASGSYEQYFGPGTRLTVT.

This chain links TRBV5-1 with TRBJ2-3; D may be TRBD1 (5 bases). The CDR3 runs to 15 residues. Trimming removed 0 bases from V and 4 bases from J, with 12 bases in between. Germline V gene lookup returns CDR1 SGHRS and CDR2 YFSETQ. This CDR3 reads CASSLGLQGADTQYF. CDR3 in DNA: TGCGCCAGCAGCTTGGGACTCCAAGGGGCAGATACGCAGTATTTT.

The chain links TRBV27 to TRBJ2-1; 9 positions agree with TRBD1. This CDR3 spans 15 amino acids. Per the germline V gene, CDR1 is MNHEY and CDR2 is SMNVEV (reference sequence). The V and J ends lost 2 bases and 5 bases, in that order; junction bases with no gene match: 4. Written as DNA, the CDR3 is TGTGCCAGCAGTTTACGGGACAGGGTAAACAATGAGCAGTTCTTC. Protein product: CASSLRDRVNNEQFF.

This clone was detected only once. The V call is TRBV5-1, the J call TRBJ2-1, with D possibly matching TRBD2 (5 bases). This CDR3 region has 18 residues. The V end was cut by 2 bases, the J end by 1 base, with 19 bases between. The germline gives CDR1 SGHRS, CDR2 YFSETQ. The CDR3 region has the DNA TGCGCCAGCAGCTTTGAGGGTCTTCGGTTAGTGTCCTACAATGAGCAGTTCTTC. This encodes CASSFEGLRLVSYNEQFF. The full variable domain, rest sourced from reference TRBV5-1 and TRBJ2-1, is KAGVTQTPRYLIKTRGQQVTLSCSPISGHRSVSWYQQTPGQGLQFLFEYFSETQRNKGNFPGRFSGRQFSNSRSEMNVSTLELGDSALYLCASSFEGLRLVSYNEQFFGPGTRLTVL.